This TCR beta chain is from a study of response to subunit inactivated influenza vaccine. Findings and limits, study-wide: Each seasonal influenza vaccination, the authors suggested, recruits few new T cells.

CDR1 LGHNA and CDR2 YNFKEQ come from the germline V gene. Losses at the gene ends were 4 bases for V and 4 bases for J; bases not matched to a gene: 9. The CDR3 is made up of 16 amino acids. In this sample, this clonotype turned up many times. Its antigen is unknown. MiXCR, run by TCRdb on the RT-PCR reads, gives a single entry per CDR3 protein. The sample consists of 450,000 to 600,000 distinct CDR3 sequences, 7.6% of them appearing once. Source: PBMCs from blood, taken around 25 months after vaccination. The clonotype originates from a man aged 45-69 years who received an inactivated influenza vaccine. The chain combines TRBV4-2 with TRBJ2-1; 8 nucleotides match TRBD2. The chain's CDR3 is CASSPFGSGSYNEQFF. CDR3 nucleotides: TGTGCCAGCAGCCCCTTCGGCAGCGGGAGTTACAATGAGCAGTTCTTC.